Each of the 15 T cell receptor beta chains below was sequenced from the same sample in a study of blood T cell repertoires in COVID-19 (TCRdb year 2020). Library creation used the immunoSEQ multiplex PCR assay. The source is immuneACCESS, and TCRdb retained only in-frame sequences with V and J called. Part of the clones is not carried over; for the studies checked, unresolved V genes explain less than half of this, and the remainder is unexplained. This sample has 240,000 or so clones in its table, and 90% of those were observed once. The top ten constitute around 0.85% of the sample. Source material: PBMCs or T cells enriched from blood (not recorded which). Source of these receptors: a man aged 50 to 59 who had been exposed to COVID-19.

This clone was seen only once. The chain has TRBV5-1 and TRBJ2-2; TRBD2 is a possible D gene (5 bases). CDR3 length: 17 residues. Germline V gene lookup returns CDR1 SGHRS and CDR2 YFSETQ. The ends were cut back, 4 bases at V and 1 base at J, with 17 bases in the middle. The CDR3 DNA is TGCGCCAGCAGCCCGCTCGGCTCGAGCGGGAACACCGGGGAGCTGTTTTTT. It codes for CASSPLGSSGNTGELFF. Variable domain in full (rest from reference TRBV5-1 and TRBJ2-2): KAGVTQTPRYLIKTRGQQVTLSCSPISGHRSVSWYQQTPGQGLQFLFEYFSETQRNKGNFPGRFSGRQFSNSRSEMNVSTLELGDSALYLCASSPLGSSGNTGELFFGEGSRLTVL.

The chain couples TRBV3-1 (or the pseudogene TRBV3-2) to TRBJ2-1; perhaps TRBD2 as D (6 bases). Germline CDR1 reads LGHDT; CDR2 reads YNNKEL (reference sequence). The CDR3 consists of 14 residues. Between the trimmed V and J ends, which lost 2 bases and 6 bases, there was a span of 11 bases. CDR3 in amino acids: CASSQTRDSNEQFF. CDR3 bases: TGTGCCAGCAGCCAAACCCGGGACTCCAATGAGCAGTTCTTC.

The rearrangement uses TRBV2 and TRBJ2-2; 8 bases align to TRBD1. Germline V gene data show CDR1 as SNHLY and CDR2 as FYNNEI. CDR3 length: 15 amino acids. V lost 7 bases to trimming and J lost 4 bases; unmatched junction nucleotides: 8. The CDR3 DNA reads TGTGCCAGCATACTCGGACAGGGATCCACCGGGGAGCTGTTTTTT. Protein product: CASILGQGSTGELFF.

The chain couples TRBV6-5 to TRBJ2-4, with D unresolved. With 3 bases removed from V and 7 bases from J, the gap between germline ends came to 4 bases. This CDR3 is 11 amino acids long. Germline lookup yields CDR1 MNHEY and CDR2 SVGAGI. The CDR3 is CASSYMNIQYF. CDR3 bases: TGTGCCAGCAGTTATATGAACATTCAGTACTTC.

The genes are TRBV27 and TRBJ2-3, with 7 bases aligning to TRBD2. This CDR3 region has 15 residues. The V and J ends lost 3 bases and 4 bases, in that order; junction bases with no gene match: 7. Germline CDR1 MNHEY, CDR2 SMNVEV (reference sequence). CDR3 residues: CASSLGTGGADTQYF. As DNA, the CDR3 is TGTGCCAGCAGTTTGGGGACTGGGGGGGCAGATACGCAGTATTTT.

The V and J genes are TRBV6-4 and TRBJ2-2, with a tentative D call TRBD2 (6 bases). The CDR3 covers 14 residues. Germline-derived CDR1 and CDR2 are MRHNA and SNTAGT. V was shortened by 0 bases and J by 5 bases, with 7 bases between the two germline ends. CDR3 nucleotide sequence: TGTGCCAGCAGTGACTCAGGAGGGACCGGGGAGCTGTTTTTT. The encoded protein is CASSDSGGTGELFF.

The rearrangement links TRBV19 to TRBJ2-1; no clear D gene. This CDR3 has 10 amino acids. CDR1 and CDR2 (germline): LNHDA, SQIVND (reference sequence). V gave up 8 bases and J gave up 7 bases, with 6 bases separating them. The CDR3 bases are TGTGCCAGTGGCACGAATGAGCAGTTCTTC. Residues: CASGTNEQFF.

The genes are TRBV5-1 and TRBJ1-1; D not resolved. V lost 4 bases and J lost 3, with 10 bases in between. The CDR3 totals 13 residues. Germline loops: CDR1 SGHRS, CDR2 YFSETQ. This chain's CDR3 is CASSPEVHTEAFF. CDR3 coding DNA: TGCGCCAGCAGCCCAGAAGTTCACACTGAAGCTTTCTTT.

This rearrangement joins TRBV5-1 to TRBJ2-2, with TRBD1 matching over 8 bases. Trimming at V came to 4 bases and at J to 3 bases, leaving 5 bases not matched to a gene. Germline V lookup: CDR1 SGHRS, CDR2 YFSETQ. This CDR3 is built from 15 residues. CDR3 sequence (DNA): TGCGCCAGCAGCGCTGACAGGGGATACACCGGGGAGCTGTTTTTT. This sequence encodes CASSADRGYTGELFF.

This sequence joins TRBV3-1 (or the pseudogene TRBV3-2) and TRBJ1-1, with D uncertain. CDR3 length equals 12 residues. Germline CDR1 LGHDT, CDR2 YNNKEL (reference sequence). V dropped 2 bases and J dropped 7 bases, with 8 bases sitting between them. DNA for the CDR3: TGTGCCAGCAGCCAACCCCAGGATGAAGCTTTCTTT. This translates into CASSQPQDEAFF.

This chain joins TRBV11-3 and TRBJ1-6, with 10 bases aligning to TRBD1. The CDR3 extends over 15 amino acids. Germline V lookup: CDR1 SGHNT, CDR2 YENEEA. Germline trimming cut 5 bases from V and 9 bases from J; bases unmatched to any gene: 7. The CDR3 is CASSPGQGRTSPLHF. The CDR3 DNA reads TGTGCCAGCAGCCCGGGACAGGGGAGGACTTCACCCCTCCACTTT.

The V gene is TRBV6-5, the J gene TRBJ2-5; TRBD2 is a possible D gene (5 bases). V lost 6 bases and J lost 5, with 13 bases in between. This CDR3 is built from 13 residues. Germline V CDR1 and CDR2: MNHEY, SVGAGI. The CDR3 is CASRVRTGETQYF. CDR3 sequence (DNA): TGTGCCAGCAGGGTCCGGACGGGGGAGACCCAGTACTTC.

This chain joins TRBV3-1 (or the pseudogene TRBV3-2) and TRBJ2-2, with 7 bases aligning to TRBD1. This CDR3 is 15 amino acids long. V trimming: 3 bases; J trimming: 7 bases; junction bases outside the gene matches: 8. Germline V gene sequence: CDR1 LGHDT, CDR2 YNNKEL (reference sequence). The CDR3 region has the DNA TGTGCCAGCAGCCATTGGGACAGAAAGGACGGGGAGCTGTTTTTT. It translates to CASSHWDRKDGELFF.

V usage is TRBV10-3 and J usage is TRBJ2-1; 9 positions agree with TRBD2. This CDR3 region has 13 residues. J lost 7 bases, V lost 6 bases, and 4 bases had no gene match. Germline V gene data show CDR1 as ENHRY and CDR2 as SYGVKD. The CDR3 loop reads CAIRATSGNEQFF. CDR3 bases: TGTGCCATCAGGGCGACTAGCGGAAATGAGCAGTTCTTC.

The chain uses TRBV7-2 and TRBJ1-1; a weak D match, TRBD1 (5 bases). The CDR3 is 14 amino acids. Germline V gene data show CDR1 as SGHTA and CDR2 as FQGNSA. The ends were cut back, 3 bases at V and 5 bases at J, with 13 bases in the middle. The CDR3 coding sequence is TGTGCCAGCAGCTTCAGGGAATCTAGAACTGAAGCTTTCTTT. Translation gives CASSFRESRTEAFF. The full variable domain, with the rest looked up from reference TRBV7-2 and TRBJ1-1, is GAGVSQSPSNKVTEKGKDVELRCDPISGHTALYWYRQSLGQGLEFLIYFQGNSAPDKSGLPSDRFSAERTGGSVSTLTIQRTQQEDSAVYLCASSFRESRTEAFFGQGTRLTVV.